Shown below are 22 T cell receptor beta chains from a single sample sequenced in a study of T cells in Graves' hyperthyroidism and ophthalmopathy. Regions amplified from RNA transcripts were the TCR beta CDR3 regions. Carried out on the TCR CDR3, a first-round RT-PCR used the HTBI primer set. Using its own MiXCR run on the multiplex PCR reads, TCRdb lists one record per CDR3 protein. The top ten clones hold around 3.5% of a sample with some 550,000 distinct CDR3 sequences, more than 15% of them seen once. Specimen: blood. All receptors come from a woman aged 40 to 50 with Graves' ophthalmopathy.

The chain uses TRBV5-1 and TRBJ2-3, with D unresolved. The CDR3 is made up of 13 amino acids. Per the germline V gene, CDR1 is SGHRS and CDR2 is YFSETQ. The V end was cut by 2 bases, the J end by 11 bases, with 15 bases between. The CDR3 sequence: CASSFGDARVQYF. The CDR3 DNA sequence: TGCGCCAGCAGCTTTGGTGACGCTCGAGTGCAGTATTTT.

This clonotype was picked up many times. The chain uses TRBV20-1 and TRBJ2-1, with 9 bases aligning to TRBD2. The V gene end was trimmed by 0 bases and the J gene end by 9 bases; junction bases not matched to a gene: 6. In germline, CDR1 is DFQATT, CDR2 SNEGSKA (reference sequence). There are 14 residues in the CDR3. Here the CDR3 reads CSARDASGVSEQFF. The CDR3 DNA is TGCAGTGCTAGAGATGCTAGCGGGGTCAGTGAGCAGTTCTTC.

This clonotype turned up a few times. This chain uses TRBV18 with TRBJ2-1, with 7 positions matching TRBD1. The CDR3 spans 11 residues. CDR1 and CDR2 from the germline V gene are KGHSH and LQKENI. The V segment lost 6 bases and the J segment 9 bases; nucleotides outside the gene matches: 2. CDR3 protein: CASSGDSEQFF. In DNA, the CDR3 is TGTGCCAGCTCGGGGGACAGTGAGCAGTTCTTC.

The chain combines TRBV20-1 with TRBJ1-4, with D perhaps matching TRBD1 (6 bases). CDR3 length: 12 amino acids. The ends were cut back, 6 bases at V and 8 bases at J, with 13 bases in the middle. Germline values: CDR1 DFQATT, CDR2 SNEGSKA (reference sequence). The DNA of the CDR3 is TGCAGTGCCAGCCCAGGGGACGAAAAACTGTTTTTT. This gives the protein CSASPGDEKLFF.

This chain links TRBV2 with TRBJ1-1, with D unclear. The CDR3 has 12 residues. V gave up 6 bases and J gave up 4 bases, with 9 bases separating them. Germline CDR1 is SNHLY and CDR2 is FYNNEI. In nucleotides, the CDR3 is TGTGCCAGCAGATGGGGAGGCACTGAAGCTTTCTTT. It translates to CASRWGGTEAFF.

This clonotype came up many times. V gene TRBV10-3 combines with J gene TRBJ1-1; TRBD1 might be the D (6 bases). Germline lookup yields CDR1 ENHRY and CDR2 SYGVKD. The CDR3 totals 14 residues. Trimming took off 4 bases at V and 3 bases at J, with 12 bases between the two ends. The CDR3 DNA reads TGTGCCATCAGTGGGGGGGCGCGGGACACTGAAGCTTTCTTT. Amino acid sequence: CAISGGARDTEAFF.

This sequence joins TRBV2 and TRBJ1-3; D is unresolved. CDR1 and CDR2 from the germline V gene are SNHLY and FYNNEI. The CDR3 sequence is 14 residues long. The ends were cut back, 2 bases at V and 4 bases at J, with 9 bases in the middle. The CDR3 nucleotides read TGTGCCAGCAGTGAACTGCCTGGGGGAAACACCATATATTTT. It is translated as CASSELPGGNTIYF.

This clonotype was seen ten or more times. The rearrangement uses TRBV5-6 and TRBJ2-3; the match to TRBD2 covers 9 bases. This CDR3 comprises 15 residues. The germline CDR1 and CDR2 sequences are SGHDT and YYEEEE. Unmatched junction bases numbered 3, after V lost 4 bases and J lost 0 bases. CDR3 in amino acids: CASSRLADSTDTQYF. In DNA form, the CDR3 reads TGTGCCAGCAGCAGACTAGCGGATAGCACAGATACGCAGTATTTT.

This clonotype was found many times. The CDR3, as DNA: TGTGCCAGCAGCTTCTGGACTAGCGGGAGCTCAGATACGCAGTATTTT. This translates into CASSFWTSGSSDTQYF. The chain employs TRBV5-8 and TRBJ2-3; TRBD2 matches at 13 bases. In germline, CDR1 is SGHTS, CDR2 YDEGEE. This CDR3 spans 16 amino acids. V gave up 2 bases and J gave up 4 bases; unmatched junction bases: 4.

The CDR3 here is CASNVRSYNEQFF. The DNA of the CDR3 is TGTGCCAGCAATGTACGCTCCTACAATGAGCAGTTCTTC. The J gene is TRBJ2-1, the V gene TRBV27; no clear D gene. The V gene lost 7 bases and the J gene lost 0 bases, with 7 bases spanning the gap. Per the germline V gene, CDR1 is MNHEY and CDR2 is SMNVEV (reference sequence). The CDR3 consists of 13 residues.

The sample holds a few counts of this clonotype. The J gene is TRBJ2-3, the V gene TRBV10-3; the D gene could be TRBD1 or TRBD2 (5 bases each). V was shortened by 10 bases and J by 3 bases, with 17 bases between the two germline ends. The CDR3 is made up of 14 amino acids. Germline CDR1 ENHRY, CDR2 SYGVKD. The CDR3 DNA reads as TGTGCCACCCGACCCGACAGCGGTACAGATACGCAGTATTTT. This encodes CATRPDSGTDTQYF.

This clonotype appeared a few times. This sequence joins TRBV20-1 and TRBJ2-3; D may correspond to TRBD1 or TRBD2 (5 bases each). This CDR3 has 14 residues. Looked up from germline, CDR1 is DFQATT and CDR2 is SNEGSKA (reference sequence). Trimming took off 6 bases at V and 3 bases at J, with 16 bases between the two ends. CDR3 nucleotides: TGCAGTGCCCGCCCCCGGGGCGGGACAGATACGCAGTATTTT. Its protein product is CSARPRGGTDTQYF.

The chain employs TRBV19 and TRBJ1-1; D remains unclear. Germline-derived CDR1 and CDR2 are LNHDA and SQIVND (reference sequence). V was clipped by 1 base and J by 0 bases, with 9 bases between them. The CDR3 spans 15 residues. The DNA of the CDR3 is TGTGCCAGTAGTATAGCCGGAAGTCTGAACACTGAAGCTTTCTTT. Translated: CASSIAGSLNTEAFF.

This clonotype came up many times. The chain is built from TRBV2 and TRBJ1-2; a possible D gene is TRBD1 (6 bases). This CDR3 is built from 14 residues. Trimming removed 1 base from V and 5 bases from J, with 11 bases in between. Germline lookup yields CDR1 SNHLY and CDR2 FYNNEI. DNA of the CDR3: TGTGCCAGCAGTGAAGACAGGGCGGGGTATGGCTACACCTTC. Translation gives CASSEDRAGYGYTF.

This clonotype was counted many times. The chain recombines TRBV7-9 with TRBJ1-2; 7 nucleotides agree with TRBD1. The CDR3 loop spans 15 amino acids. CDR1 and CDR2 (germline): SEHNR, FQNEAQ (reference sequence). The V gene end was trimmed by 8 bases and the J gene end by 4 bases; junction bases not matched to a gene: 13. CDR3 residues: CASAKDRSGGYGYTF. The CDR3 coding sequence is TGTGCCAGCGCCAAAGACCGGTCAGGGGGCTATGGCTACACCTTC.

This clonotype showed up just once. Possible read error: a much larger clone is one base away. V and J are TRBV10-3 and TRBJ1-3; D gene unclear. Germline values: CDR1 ENHRY, CDR2 SYGVKD. The CDR3 covers 14 residues. V was clipped by 5 bases and J by 4 bases, with 12 bases between them. CDR3 nucleotides: TGTGCCATCAGTTCCCGCCGCGACGGAAACACCATATATTTT. It is translated as CAISSRRDGNTIYF.

This clonotype was found a few times. The J gene is TRBJ2-7, the V gene TRBV19, with D unclear. Germline CDR1 LNHDA, CDR2 SQIVND (reference sequence). This CDR3 has 15 amino acids. V was shortened by 6 bases and J by 2 bases, with 17 bases between the two germline ends. For the CDR3, the DNA is TGTGCCAGTAGCGTTAGCTACCTCTCTACCTACGAGCAGTACTTC. Its protein product is CASSVSYLSTYEQYF.

The sample holds a few counts of this clonotype. The chain uses TRBV15 and TRBJ2-5, with D perhaps matching TRBD1 (5 bases). The V end lost 0 bases, the J end lost 5 bases, and 13 bases lay between the germline ends. Germline assignment: CDR1 LNHNV and CDR2 YYDKDF (reference sequence). This CDR3 region has 15 residues. CDR3 protein: CATSRDAQGTETQYF. The CDR3 nucleotides read TGTGCCACCAGCAGAGATGCCCAGGGCACCGAGACCCAGTACTTC.

This clonotype was observed a handful of times. The genes are TRBV6-1 and TRBJ1-2, with TRBD1 matching over 8 bases. The CDR3 extends over 13 amino acids. The germline CDR1 and CDR2 sequences are MNHNS and SASEGT. With V trimmed by 2 bases and J by 4 bases, 0 bases remained unmatched. CDR3 coding DNA: TGTGCCAGCAGTGAAACAGGGGGCTATGGCTACACCTTC. Protein: CASSETGGYGYTF.

At least ten counts were recorded for this clonotype. This chain links TRBV5-8 with TRBJ1-2; TRBD1 matches 8 bases. This CDR3 is 15 amino acids long. With V trimmed by 4 bases and J by 4 bases, 9 bases remained unmatched. Looked up from germline, CDR1 is SGHTS and CDR2 is YDEGEE. The CDR3 DNA reads TGTGCCAGCAGCCCAGGACAGGGAGGTGTCTATGGCTACACCTTC. As protein: CASSPGQGGVYGYTF.

This clonotype was counted once. The chain uses TRBV10-3 and TRBJ1-3, with TRBD1 matching over 8 bases. The V gene's germline CDR1 is ENHRY and CDR2 SYGVKD. There are 17 residues in the CDR3. V gave up 6 bases and J gave up 4 bases; unmatched junction bases: 14. CDR3 coding DNA: TGTGCCATCAGGACAGGGGTCAGCGGGCGGGACGGAAACACCATATATTTT. Amino acid sequence: CAIRTGVSGRDGNTIYF.

With regard to this clonotype: A much larger clone lies a single base off, so this may be a read error. For the CDR3, the DNA is TGCGCCAGCAGCTTGGATACAGGGATAAGTGAAAAACTGTTTTTT. Translating it yields CASSLDTGISEKLFF. V gene TRBV5-1 combines with J gene TRBJ1-4; tentative D call: TRBD1 (6 bases). There are 15 residues in the CDR3. Per the germline V gene, CDR1 is SGHRS and CDR2 is YFSETQ. V lost 0 bases and J 7 bases, leaving 13 bases between the germline ends.